One sample yielded the 14 T cell receptor beta chains listed below, sequenced in a study of CD8 T cells in ankylosing spondylitis. TCRdb re-analysed the 5' RACE reads in MiXCR, keeping a single row per CDR3 protein. The sample has 250,000 to 350,000 distinct CDR3 sequences, around 19% seen once. Source material: blood, either unsorted or a sorted T cell fraction (not recorded which). These receptor sequences come from a male donor with ankylosing spondylitis or in good health (not recorded which).

The chain combines TRBV29-1 with TRBJ2-3, with 8 bases identical to TRBD1. Germline lookup yields CDR1 SQVTM and CDR2 ANQGSEA. With V trimmed by 6 bases and J by 0 bases, 8 bases remained unmatched. The CDR3 length is 15 residues. CDR3 DNA sequence: TGCAGCGTCACCGGACAGGGAGCAAGCACAGATACGCAGTATTTT. Its protein product is CSVTGQGASTDTQYF.

Only a few counts were recorded for this clonotype. The chain uses TRBV20-1 and TRBJ2-3; D is unclear. The germline V gene has CDR1 DFQATT and CDR2 SNEGSKA (reference sequence). This CDR3 contains 14 residues. Trimming cost V 6 bases and J 0 bases, with 13 bases left between them. CDR3 amino acids: CSANAVLSTDTQYF. The CDR3 region has the DNA TGCAGTGCAAACGCCGTCCTAAGCACAGATACGCAGTATTTT.

CDR3 loop: CSATGAPEAGANVLTF. The CDR3 DNA reads TGCAGTGCTACAGGGGCCCCGGAGGCTGGGGCCAACGTCCTGACTTTC. This chain links TRBV20-1 with TRBJ2-6, with D maybe TRBD1 (6 bases). Germline V gene sequence: CDR1 DFQATT, CDR2 SNEGSKA (reference sequence). The ends were cut back, 4 bases at V and 2 bases at J, with 15 bases in the middle. The CDR3 has 16 residues.

A few counts support this clonotype. The chain employs TRBV2 and TRBJ1-5; 7 nucleotides match TRBD1. V lost 6 bases to trimming and J lost 5 bases; unmatched junction nucleotides: 10. The CDR3 is 15 residues long. The germline CDR1 and CDR2 sequences are SNHLY and FYNNEI. This CDR3 is CASREQTGFHQPQHF. CDR3 sequence (DNA): TGTGCCAGCAGGGAACAGACAGGGTTCCATCAGCCCCAGCATTTT.

This clonotype occurred a few times. V usage is TRBV9 and J usage is TRBJ1-1; D is uncertain. Trimming pared 0 bases from V and 7 bases from J, leaving 10 bases between. This CDR3 is built from 13 residues. Germline CDR1 reads SGDLS; CDR2 reads YYNGEE. CDR3 bases: TGTGCCAGCAGCGTAGGGGGTAGGGATGAAGCTTTCTTT. This codes for CASSVGGRDEAFF. Full variable domain (missing parts from reference TRBV9 and TRBJ1-1): DSGVTQTPKHLITATGQRVTLRCSPRSGDLSVYWYQQSLDQGLQFLIQYYNGEERAKGNILERFSAQQFPDLHSELNLSSLELGDSALYFCASSVGGRDEAFFGQGTRLTVV.

The table lists this clonotype with a few counts. The J gene is TRBJ2-5, the V gene TRBV27, with D tentatively TRBD2 (5 bases). The V end lost 8 bases, the J end lost 0 bases, and 10 bases lay between the germline ends. This CDR3 has 13 residues. CDR1 and CDR2 (germline): MNHEY, SMNVEV (reference sequence). The CDR3 DNA is TGTGCCAGCCGGGGTGCCTACCAAGAGACCCAGTACTTC. It codes for CASRGAYQETQYF.

This clonotype has just a few counts. The chain carries TRBV15 and TRBJ1-1; D uncertain. V was pared by 0 bases and J by 5 bases, with 7 bases between. The CDR3 totals 13 residues. The germline CDR1 and CDR2 sequences are LNHNV and YYDKDF (reference sequence). The CDR3 region is CATSREGRTEAFF. The CDR3 DNA reads TGTGCCACCAGCAGAGAAGGGCGTACTGAAGCTTTCTTT.

This clonotype was found many times. V and J are TRBV29-1 and TRBJ2-5; D not certain. Trimming cost V 0 bases and J 5 bases, with 19 bases left between them. CDR1 and CDR2 (germline): SQVTM, ANQGSEA. CDR3 size: 16 residues. The CDR3 is CSVEDVWIASAETQYF. The CDR3 DNA reads TGCAGCGTTGAAGACGTCTGGATCGCGTCTGCGGAGACCCAGTACTTC.

This clonotype was seen more than once but under ten times. J is TRBJ2-1 and V is TRBV11-2; 9 bases fit TRBD1. The CDR3 sequence is 15 residues long. The V gene's germline CDR1 is SGHAT and CDR2 FQNNGV. V lost 2 bases to trimming and J lost 4 bases; unmatched junction nucleotides: 3. The CDR3 sequence is CASSLFGQGYNEQFF. In DNA form, the CDR3 reads TGTGCCAGCAGCTTATTTGGACAGGGGTACAATGAGCAGTTCTTC.

J is TRBJ2-3 and V is TRBV5-6, with no clear D. Germline-derived CDR1 and CDR2 are SGHDT and YYEEEE. This CDR3 is built from 16 residues. V was shortened by 1 base and J by 1 base, with 13 bases between the two germline ends. CDR3 amino acids: CASSLYRGPRTDTQYF. The CDR3 nucleotides read TGTGCCAGCAGCTTGTATCGAGGCCCCCGCACAGATACGCAGTATTTT.

This clonotype has only a few counts. J is TRBJ1-4 and V is TRBV5-1; the D gene is possibly TRBD1 (5 bases). The CDR3 is 14 residues long. CDR1 and CDR2 (germline): SGHRS, YFSETQ. Between the trimmed V and J ends, which lost 4 bases and 8 bases, there was a span of 15 bases. The CDR3 spells CASSTDSRPEKLFF. CDR3 nucleotide sequence: TGCGCCAGCAGCACTGACAGTAGACCCGAAAAACTGTTTTTT.

This chain links TRBV4-1 with TRBJ2-5; the D is unclear. CDR3 length equals 17 residues. The germline CDR1 and CDR2 sequences are MGHRA and YSYEKL. V was cut by 0 bases and J by 0 bases, with 14 bases left in between. For the CDR3, the DNA is TGCGCCAGCAGCCAAGATCTGCGGCCCCCCGACCAAGAGACCCAGTACTTC. Translation gives CASSQDLRPPDQETQYF.

In this sample, this clonotype turned up a few times. The chain combines TRBV5-6 with TRBJ1-1; D not certain. CDR3 length equals 13 residues. The germline V and J ends were trimmed by 4 bases and 1 base, with 8 bases remaining between them. The germline gives CDR1 SGHDT, CDR2 YYEEEE. CDR3 loop: CASSADWNTEAFF. The CDR3 nucleotides are TGTGCCAGCAGCGCGGACTGGAACACTGAAGCTTTCTTT.

This clonotype was picked up many times. The rearrangement uses TRBV12-3 or TRBV12-4 and TRBJ1-5; D not resolved. This CDR3 has 14 residues. V was cut by 6 bases and J by 2 bases, with 11 bases left in between. CDR3 DNA sequence: TGTGCCAGCAGATCGGGTGAGGGCAATCAGCCCCAGCATTTT. Its protein is CASRSGEGNQPQHF.